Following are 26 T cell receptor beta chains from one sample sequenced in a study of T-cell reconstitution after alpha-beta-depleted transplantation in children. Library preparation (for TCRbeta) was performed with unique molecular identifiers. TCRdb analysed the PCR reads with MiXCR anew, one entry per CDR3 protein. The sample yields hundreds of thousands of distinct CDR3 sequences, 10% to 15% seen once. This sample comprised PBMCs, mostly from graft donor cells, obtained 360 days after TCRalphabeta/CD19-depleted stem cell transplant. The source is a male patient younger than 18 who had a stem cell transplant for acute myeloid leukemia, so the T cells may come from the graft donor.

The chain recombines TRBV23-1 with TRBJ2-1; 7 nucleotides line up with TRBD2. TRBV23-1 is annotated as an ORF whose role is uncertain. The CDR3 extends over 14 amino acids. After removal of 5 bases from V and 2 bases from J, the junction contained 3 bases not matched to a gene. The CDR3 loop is CASSCLAAYNEQFF. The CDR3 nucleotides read TGCGCCAGCAGTTGTCTAGCGGCCTACAATGAGCAGTTCTTC.

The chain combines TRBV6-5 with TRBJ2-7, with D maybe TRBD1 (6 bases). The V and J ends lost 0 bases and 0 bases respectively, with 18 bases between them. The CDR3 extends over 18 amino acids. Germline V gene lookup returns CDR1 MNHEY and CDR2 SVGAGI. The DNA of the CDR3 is TGTGCCAGCAGTTACTCGATAGGGGCAGGGACATTCTCCTACGAGCAGTACTTC. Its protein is CASSYSIGAGTFSYEQYF.

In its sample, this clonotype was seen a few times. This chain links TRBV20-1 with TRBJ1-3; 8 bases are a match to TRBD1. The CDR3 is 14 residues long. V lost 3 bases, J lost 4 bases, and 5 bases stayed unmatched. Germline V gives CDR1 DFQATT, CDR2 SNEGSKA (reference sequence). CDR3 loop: CSASPGGEGNTIYF. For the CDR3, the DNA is TGCAGTGCTAGTCCAGGGGGCGAAGGAAACACCATATATTTT.

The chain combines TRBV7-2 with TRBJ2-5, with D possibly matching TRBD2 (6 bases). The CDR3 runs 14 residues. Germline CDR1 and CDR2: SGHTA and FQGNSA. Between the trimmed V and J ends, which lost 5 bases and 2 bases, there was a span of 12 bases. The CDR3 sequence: CASSGRDFQETQYF. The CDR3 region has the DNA TGTGCCAGCAGCGGGCGGGACTTTCAAGAGACCCAGTACTTC.

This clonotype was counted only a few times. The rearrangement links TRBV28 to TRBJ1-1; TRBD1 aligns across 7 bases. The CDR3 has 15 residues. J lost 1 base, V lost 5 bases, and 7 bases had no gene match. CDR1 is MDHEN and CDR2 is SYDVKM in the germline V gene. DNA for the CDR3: TGTGCCAGCAGTGACAGCGGACAGGCGAACACTGAAGCTTTCTTT. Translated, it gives CASSDSGQANTEAFF. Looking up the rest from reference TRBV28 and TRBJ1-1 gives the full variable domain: DVKVTQSSRYLVKRTGEKVFLECVQDMDHENMFWYRQDPGLGLRLIYFSYDVKMKEKGDIPEGYSVSREKKERFSLILESASTNQTSMYLCASSDSGQANTEAFFGQGTRLTVV.

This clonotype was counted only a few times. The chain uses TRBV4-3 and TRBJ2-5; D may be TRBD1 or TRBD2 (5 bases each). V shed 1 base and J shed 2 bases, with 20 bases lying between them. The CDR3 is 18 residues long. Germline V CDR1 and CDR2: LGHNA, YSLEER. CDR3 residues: CASSQAFFGADLQETQYF. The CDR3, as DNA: TGCGCCAGCAGCCAAGCATTCTTCGGGGCGGACCTGCAAGAGACCCAGTACTTC.

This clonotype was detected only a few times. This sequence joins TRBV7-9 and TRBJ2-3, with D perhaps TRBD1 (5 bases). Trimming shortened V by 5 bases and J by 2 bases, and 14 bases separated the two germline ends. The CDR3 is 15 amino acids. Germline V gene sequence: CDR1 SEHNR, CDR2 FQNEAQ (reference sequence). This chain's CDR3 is CASSQVRQSTDTQYF. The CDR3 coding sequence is TGTGCCAGCAGCCAGGTTCGACAGTCCACAGATACGCAGTATTTT.

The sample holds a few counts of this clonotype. The CDR3, as DNA: TGCGCCAGCAGCTTGGAATGGTCGGGAAATGAGCAGTTCTTC. Residues: CASSLEWSGNEQFF. J is TRBJ2-1 and V is TRBV5-1, with D maybe TRBD2 (5 bases). CDR3 length equals 14 residues. The V and J ends lost 0 bases and 7 bases respectively, with 11 bases between them. CDR1 and CDR2 from the germline V gene are SGHRS and YFSETQ. Full variable domain (rest looked up from reference TRBV5-1 and TRBJ2-1): KAGVTQTPRYLIKTRGQQVTLSCSPISGHRSVSWYQQTPGQGLQFLFEYFSETQRNKGNFPGRFSGRQFSNSRSEMNVSTLELGDSALYLCASSLEWSGNEQFFGPGTRLTVL.

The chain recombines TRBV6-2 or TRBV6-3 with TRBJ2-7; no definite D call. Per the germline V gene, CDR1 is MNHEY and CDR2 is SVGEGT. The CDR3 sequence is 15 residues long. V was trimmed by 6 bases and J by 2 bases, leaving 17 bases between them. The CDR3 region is CASSQTPPETYEQYF. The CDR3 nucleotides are TGTGCCAGCAGCCAGACGCCACCAGAAACCTACGAGCAGTACTTC.

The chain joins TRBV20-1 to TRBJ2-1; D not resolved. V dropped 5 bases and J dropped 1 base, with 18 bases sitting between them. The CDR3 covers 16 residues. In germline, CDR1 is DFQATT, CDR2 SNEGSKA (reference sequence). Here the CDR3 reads CSALLPHPPSYNEQFF. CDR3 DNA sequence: TGCAGTGCTCTCCTCCCCCACCCCCCTTCCTACAATGAGCAGTTCTTC.

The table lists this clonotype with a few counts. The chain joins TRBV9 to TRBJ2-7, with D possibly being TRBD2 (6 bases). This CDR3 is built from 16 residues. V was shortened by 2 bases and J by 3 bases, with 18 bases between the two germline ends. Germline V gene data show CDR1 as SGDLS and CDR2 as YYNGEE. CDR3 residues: CASSVLGGLSYYEQYF. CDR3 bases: TGTGCCAGCAGCGTGCTCGGGGGACTCTCCTACTACGAGCAGTACTTC.

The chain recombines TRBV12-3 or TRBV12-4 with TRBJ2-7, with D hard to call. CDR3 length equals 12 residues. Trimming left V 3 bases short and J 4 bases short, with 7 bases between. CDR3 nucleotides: TGTGCCAGCAGTTTCTCGGTATACGAGCAGTACTTC. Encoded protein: CASSFSVYEQYF.

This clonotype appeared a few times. The DNA of the CDR3 is TGTGCCAGCATAGCCGGGACAGCCTATTACAATGAGCAGTTCTTC. Amino acids: CASIAGTAYYNEQFF. The chain couples TRBV28 to TRBJ2-1; 7 bases match TRBD1. Trimming cost V 7 bases and J 4 bases; bases outside gene matches: 10. Per germline, CDR1 MDHEN and CDR2 SYDVKM. The CDR3 runs to 15 residues.

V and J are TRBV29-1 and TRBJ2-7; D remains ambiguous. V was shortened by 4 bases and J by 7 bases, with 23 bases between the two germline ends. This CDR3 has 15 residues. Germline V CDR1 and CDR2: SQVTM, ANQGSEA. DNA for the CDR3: TGCAGCGTTGGATACCCCCTCCTCGGTGGGATTGAGCAGTACTTC. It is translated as CSVGYPLLGGIEQYF.

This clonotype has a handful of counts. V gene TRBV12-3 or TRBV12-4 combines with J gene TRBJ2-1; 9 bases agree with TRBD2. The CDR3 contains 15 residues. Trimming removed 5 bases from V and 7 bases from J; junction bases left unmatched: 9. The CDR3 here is CASSPRVAGENEQFF. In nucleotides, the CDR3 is TGTGCCAGCAGTCCCCGCGTAGCGGGAGAGAATGAGCAGTTCTTC.

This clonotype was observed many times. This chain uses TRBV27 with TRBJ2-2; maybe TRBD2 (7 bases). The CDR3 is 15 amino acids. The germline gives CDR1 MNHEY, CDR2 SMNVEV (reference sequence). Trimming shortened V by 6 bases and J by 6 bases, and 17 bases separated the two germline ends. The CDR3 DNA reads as TGTGCCAGCAGCCTCAAAGTAGGGGGGGCCGGGGAGCTGTTTTTT. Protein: CASSLKVGGAGELFF.

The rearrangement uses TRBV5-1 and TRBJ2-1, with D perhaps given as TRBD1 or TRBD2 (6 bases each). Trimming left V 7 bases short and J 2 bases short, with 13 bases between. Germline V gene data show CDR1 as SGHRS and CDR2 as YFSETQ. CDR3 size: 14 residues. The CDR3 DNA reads TGCGCCAGCTTAGGGGGACTCGCCTACAATGAGCAGTTCTTC. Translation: CASLGGLAYNEQFF.

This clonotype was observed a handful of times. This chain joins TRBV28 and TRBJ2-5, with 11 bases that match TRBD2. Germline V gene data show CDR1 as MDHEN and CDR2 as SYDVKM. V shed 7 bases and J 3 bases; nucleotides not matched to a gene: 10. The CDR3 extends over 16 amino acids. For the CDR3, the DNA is TGTGCCAGCACCCACCTCCTACTAGCGGGAGAAGAGACCCAGTACTTC. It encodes CASTHLLLAGEETQYF. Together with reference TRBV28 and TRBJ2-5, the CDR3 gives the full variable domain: DVKVTQSSRYLVKRTGEKVFLECVQDMDHENMFWYRQDPGLGLRLIYFSYDVKMKEKGDIPEGYSVSREKKERFSLILESASTNQTSMYLCASTHLLLAGEETQYFGPGTRLLVL.

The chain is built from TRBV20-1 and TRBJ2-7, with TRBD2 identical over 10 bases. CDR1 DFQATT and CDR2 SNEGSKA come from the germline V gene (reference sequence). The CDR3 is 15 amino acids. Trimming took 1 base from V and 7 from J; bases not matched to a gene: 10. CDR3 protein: CSARAQASGSAEQYF. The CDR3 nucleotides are TGCAGTGCTAGAGCCCAGGCTAGCGGGAGCGCTGAGCAGTACTTC.

In DNA, the CDR3 is TGTGCCAGCAGCGCCGAATCAGCGGGATACACAGATACGCAGTATTTT. Protein product: CASSAESAGYTDTQYF. V and J are TRBV9 and TRBJ2-3, with 7 bases aligning to TRBD2. The CDR3 covers 16 residues. CDR1 and CDR2 from the germline V gene are SGDLS and YYNGEE. Trimming at V came to 3 bases and at J to 2 bases, leaving 9 bases not matched to a gene.

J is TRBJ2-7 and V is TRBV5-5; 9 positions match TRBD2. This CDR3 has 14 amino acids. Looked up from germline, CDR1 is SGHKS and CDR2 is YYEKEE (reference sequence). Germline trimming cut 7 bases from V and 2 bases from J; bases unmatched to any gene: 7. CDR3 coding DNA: TGTGCCAGCCAGGGACTAGCTGGGCCCTACGAGCAGTACTTC. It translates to CASQGLAGPYEQYF.

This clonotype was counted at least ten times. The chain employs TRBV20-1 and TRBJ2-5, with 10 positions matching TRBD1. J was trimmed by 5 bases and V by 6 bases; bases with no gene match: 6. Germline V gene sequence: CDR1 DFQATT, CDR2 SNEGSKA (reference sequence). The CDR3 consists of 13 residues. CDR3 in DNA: TGCAGTGCCGGGACAGGGGCCGTGGAGACCCAGTACTTC. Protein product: CSAGTGAVETQYF.

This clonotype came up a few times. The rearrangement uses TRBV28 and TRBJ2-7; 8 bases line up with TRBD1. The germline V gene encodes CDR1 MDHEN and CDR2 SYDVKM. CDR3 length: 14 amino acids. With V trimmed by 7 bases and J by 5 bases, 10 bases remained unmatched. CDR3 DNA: TGTGCCAGCAATCCGACAGGGGCGGTCGACGAGCAGTACTTC. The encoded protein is CASNPTGAVDEQYF. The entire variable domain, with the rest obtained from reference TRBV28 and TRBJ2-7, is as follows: DVKVTQSSRYLVKRTGEKVFLECVQDMDHENMFWYRQDPGLGLRLIYFSYDVKMKEKGDIPEGYSVSREKKERFSLILESASTNQTSMYLCASNPTGAVDEQYFGPGTRLTVT.

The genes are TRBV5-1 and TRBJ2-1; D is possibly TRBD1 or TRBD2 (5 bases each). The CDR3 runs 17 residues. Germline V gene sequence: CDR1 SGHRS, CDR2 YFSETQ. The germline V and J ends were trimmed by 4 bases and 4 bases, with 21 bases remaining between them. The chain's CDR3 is CASSPDPREMIYNEQFF. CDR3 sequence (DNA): TGCGCCAGCAGCCCGGACCCCAGGGAGATGATATACAATGAGCAGTTCTTC.

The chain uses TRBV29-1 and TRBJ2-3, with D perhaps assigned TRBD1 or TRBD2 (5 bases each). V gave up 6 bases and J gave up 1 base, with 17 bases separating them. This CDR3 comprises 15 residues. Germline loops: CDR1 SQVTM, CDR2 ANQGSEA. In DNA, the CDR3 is TGCAGCGTAATATCCCGGGGCCCCGGCACAGATACGCAGTATTTT. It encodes CSVISRGPGTDTQYF.

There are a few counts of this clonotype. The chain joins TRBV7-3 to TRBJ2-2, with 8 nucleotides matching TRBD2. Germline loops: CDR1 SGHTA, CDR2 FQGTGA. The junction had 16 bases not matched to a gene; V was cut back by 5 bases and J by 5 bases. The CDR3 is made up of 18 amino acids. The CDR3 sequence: CASSPKEKRGIRTGELFF. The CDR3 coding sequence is TGTGCCAGCAGCCCCAAGGAGAAGCGGGGGATCAGGACCGGGGAGCTGTTTTTT. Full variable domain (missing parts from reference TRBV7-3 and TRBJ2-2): GAGVSQTPSNKVTEKGKYVELRCDPISGHTALYWYRQSLGQGPEFLIYFQGTGAADDSGLPNDRFFAVRPEGSVSTLKIQRTERGDSAVYLCASSPKEKRGIRTGELFFGEGSRLTVL.